This TCR beta chain was documented in a study of blood T cell repertoires in COVID-19. Source study methods: Reference gene primer amplification in the assay estimated nucleated cell counts. Sequencing used immunoSEQ multiplex PCR; TCRdb keeps in-frame clones, though not all of them. V and J calls and clone size are given by that table; D and trimming were obtained from the DNA. The sample has over 250,000 clones; more than 70% are singletons. Participants were aged 18 to 89 years, lived in roughly 25 US areas, and enrolled virtually. Participant reports of clinical history set cohort assignment. The clonotype was recovered from a woman between 55 and 75 years old in a cohort exposed to, infected with or recovered from COVID-19 (not recorded which). Material for sequencing was PBMCs or T cells enriched from blood (not recorded which).

The CDR3 spells CASSDNSNQPQHF. The CDR3 DNA follows: TGTGCCAGCAGTGACAATAGCAATCAGCCCCAGCATTTT. V and J are TRBV2 and TRBJ1-5; D remains ambiguous. This CDR3 contains 13 residues. Trimming removed 3 bases from V and 0 bases from J, with 3 bases in between. From germline, CDR1 is SNHLY and CDR2 FYNNEI. Complete variable domain (other parts from reference TRBV2 and TRBJ1-5): EPEVTQTPSHQVTQMGQEVILRCVPISNHLYFYWYRQILGQKVEFLVSFYNNEISEKSEIFDDQFSVERPDGSNFTLKIRSTKLEDSAMYFCASSDNSNQPQHFGDGTRLSIL.